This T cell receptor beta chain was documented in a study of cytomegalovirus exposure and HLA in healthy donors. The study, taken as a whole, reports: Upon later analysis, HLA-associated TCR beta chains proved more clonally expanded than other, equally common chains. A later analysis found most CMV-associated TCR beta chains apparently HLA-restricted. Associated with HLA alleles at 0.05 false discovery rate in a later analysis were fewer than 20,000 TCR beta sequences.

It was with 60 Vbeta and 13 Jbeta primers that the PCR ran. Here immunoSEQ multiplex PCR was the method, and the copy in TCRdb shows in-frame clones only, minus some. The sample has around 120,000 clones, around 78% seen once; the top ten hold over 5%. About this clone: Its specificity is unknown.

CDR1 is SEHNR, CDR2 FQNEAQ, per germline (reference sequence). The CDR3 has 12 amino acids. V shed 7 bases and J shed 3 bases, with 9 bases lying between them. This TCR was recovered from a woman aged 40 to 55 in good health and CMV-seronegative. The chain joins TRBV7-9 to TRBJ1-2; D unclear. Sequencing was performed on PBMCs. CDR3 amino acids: CASTVVYYGYTF. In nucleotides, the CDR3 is TGTGCCAGCACCGTAGTGTACTATGGCTACACCTTC. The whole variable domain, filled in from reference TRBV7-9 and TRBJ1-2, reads DTGVSQNPRHKITKRGQNVTFRCDPISEHNRLYWYRQTLGQGPEFLTYFQNEAQLEKSRLLSDRFSAERPKGSFSTLEIQRTEQGDSAMYLCASTVVYYGYTFGSGTRLTVV.